These 28 T cell receptor beta chains originate from one sample sequenced in a study of blood T cells in healthy people across ages. A second roughly 7 to 12 cycle PCR used barcoded and J-beta primers. Via MiXCR, TCRdb re-called the 5' RACE reads, giving one row per CDR3 protein. The table has about 1.6 million distinct CDR3 sequences, about 32% seen once; the top ten hold around 11%. Sequencing input: blood. The receptors were sampled from a woman aged 25 to 45 in good health.

The table lists this clonotype with a few counts. This chain joins TRBV7-9 and TRBJ2-2; no definite D call. Per the germline V gene, CDR1 is SEHNR and CDR2 is FQNEAQ (reference sequence). With 4 bases removed from V and 2 bases from J, the gap between germline ends came to 14 bases. The CDR3 contains 16 residues. CDR3 sequence reads: CASSSLATENTGELFF. The CDR3 region has the DNA TGTGCCAGCAGCTCCCTCGCAACCGAAAACACCGGGGAGCTGTTTTTT.

The sample holds many counts of this clonotype. The J gene is TRBJ2-5, the V gene TRBV3-1; 8 positions agree with TRBD2. V lost 0 bases and J lost 7; bases outside the gene matches: 7. Germline V gives CDR1 LGHDT, CDR2 YNNKEL (reference sequence). This CDR3 spans 15 amino acids. The CDR3, as DNA: TGTGCCAGCAGCCAAGATCCAAACCGGGAGGGGACCCAGTACTTC. This codes for CASSQDPNREGTQYF.

This clonotype was detected a few times. The V and J genes are TRBV6-2 or TRBV6-3 and TRBJ2-3, with D possibly being TRBD1 (6 bases). Per germline, CDR1 MNHEY and CDR2 SVGEGT. The CDR3 runs to 17 residues. Trimming stripped 2 bases from V and 0 bases from J, with 15 bases between. The CDR3: CASSYPRQAASTDTQYF. CDR3 DNA: TGTGCCAGCAGTTACCCCAGACAGGCAGCTAGCACAGATACGCAGTATTTT.

In this sample, this clonotype turned up a few times. CDR3 residues: CASSQVTSGYVGSYNEQFF. The CDR3 nucleotides are TGCGCCAGCAGCCAAGTGACTAGCGGGTATGTTGGATCCTACAATGAGCAGTTCTTC. The rearrangement links TRBV4-1 to TRBJ2-1, with 10 bases that match TRBD2. The germline CDR1 and CDR2 sequences are MGHRA and YSYEKL. Unmatched junction bases numbered 10, after V lost 1 base and J lost 1 base. The CDR3 has 19 residues.

This chain connects TRBV7-8 to TRBJ2-5; TRBD1 or TRBD2 may be the D gene (6 bases each). Germline assignment: CDR1 SGHVS and CDR2 FQNEAQ. V lost 3 bases and J 3 bases, leaving 14 bases between the germline ends. The CDR3 sequence is 15 residues long. CDR3 bases: TGTGCCAGCAGCTTGGAGAGGGGGGTGAAAGAGACCCAGTACTTC. Translation: CASSLERGVKETQYF.

This clonotype was picked up a small number of times. A read error may be the cause here, since a much bigger clone is one base away. The J gene is TRBJ2-7, the V gene TRBV30, with a weak D call TRBD2 (6 bases). The CDR3 sequence is 13 residues long. Germline V gives CDR1 GTSNPN, CDR2 SVGIG (reference sequence). V lost 8 bases, J lost 3 bases, and 17 bases lay in between. CDR3 protein: CAGSGTTSYEQYF. In DNA, the CDR3 is TGTGCCGGGTCCGGGACGACTAGCTACGAGCAGTACTTC.

In this sample, this clonotype turned up a few times. V is TRBV7-2 and J is TRBJ1-2; TRBD1 might be the D (6 bases). The V end was cut by 5 bases, the J end by 4 bases, with 17 bases between. The CDR3 is 15 amino acids. Germline V gene data show CDR1 as SGHTA and CDR2 as FQGNSA. CDR3 amino acids: CASSTRQVPFYGYTF. CDR3 nucleotide sequence: TGTGCCAGCAGCACTCGACAGGTCCCCTTCTATGGCTACACCTTC.

At least ten counts were recorded for this clonotype. The V call is TRBV29-1, the J call TRBJ1-1; a weak D match, TRBD1 (5 bases). The CDR3 is 14 amino acids. The V gene lost 5 bases and the J gene lost 1 base, with 14 bases spanning the gap. The germline gives CDR1 SQVTM, CDR2 ANQGSEA. The CDR3 here is CSVSSGATNTEAFF. In nucleotides, the CDR3 is TGCAGCGTTAGTTCTGGGGCGACGAACACTGAAGCTTTCTTT.

This clonotype was observed a handful of times. V usage is TRBV20-1 and J usage is TRBJ2-1; a weak D match, TRBD2 (5 bases). The V end lost 1 base, the J end lost 2 bases, and 12 bases lay between the germline ends. This CDR3 is built from 15 residues. Looked up from germline, CDR1 is DFQATT and CDR2 is SNEGSKA (reference sequence). Here the CDR3 DNA reads TGCAGTGCTAGAGTCACGGGGATCGCCTACAATGAGCAGTTCTTC. Translated: CSARVTGIAYNEQFF.

V usage is TRBV11-1 and J usage is TRBJ1-1; D uncertain. The germline V gene has CDR1 SGHAT and CDR2 FQDESV (reference sequence). Trimming cost V 3 bases and J 3 bases, with 5 bases left between them. This CDR3 comprises 12 residues. The CDR3 region has the DNA TGTGCCAGCAGCTTTCTGGACACTGAAGCTTTCTTT. Translating gives CASSFLDTEAFF.

This clonotype was counted a few times. This rearrangement joins TRBV7-9 to TRBJ2-1; 9 bases align to TRBD1. This CDR3 contains 16 residues. After removal of 4 bases from V and 5 bases from J, the junction contained 9 bases not matched to a gene. Germline lookup yields CDR1 SEHNR and CDR2 FQNEAQ (reference sequence). The CDR3 nucleotides are TGTGCCAGCAGCTCTCAGTGGGGACAGGGTAACAATGAGCAGTTCTTC. It is translated as CASSSQWGQGNNEQFF.

The rearrangement joins TRBV24-1 to TRBJ2-1; perhaps TRBD1 as D (6 bases). The V gene's germline CDR1 is KGHDR and CDR2 SFDVKD. The V end was cut by 3 bases, the J end by 3 bases, with 11 bases between. CDR3 length equals 15 residues. This chain's CDR3 is CATSDPQTGYNEQFF. CDR3 bases: TGTGCCACCAGTGATCCCCAGACAGGCTACAATGAGCAGTTCTTC.

As concerns this clonotype: A much larger clone lies one base from this, so it may be a read error. V is TRBV3-1 and J is TRBJ2-5; D not resolved. The CDR3 runs 11 residues. Germline CDR1 reads LGHDT; CDR2 reads YNNKEL (reference sequence). For the CDR3, the DNA is TGTGTCAGCAGCCAAGATAAAGAGCAGTACTTC. Translation gives CVSSQDKEQYF.

This clonotype was seen only a few times. This chain links TRBV10-3 with TRBJ2-1, with D possibly matching TRBD1 (5 bases). The length of the CDR3 is 21 residues. From germline, CDR1 is ENHRY and CDR2 SYGVKD. Trimming pared 3 bases from V and 0 bases from J, leaving 27 bases between. In DNA form, the CDR3 reads TGTGCCATCAGTGACCCGGCAACGGACGTCCAAGGGGCGAGCTCCTACAATGAGCAGTTCTTC. Translated: CAISDPATDVQGASSYNEQFF.

The V gene is TRBV5-1, the J gene TRBJ2-3; 10 bases are a match to TRBD2. This CDR3 is 17 amino acids long. Germline trimming cut 2 bases from V and 0 bases from J; bases unmatched to any gene: 6. Germline V gene lookup returns CDR1 SGHRS and CDR2 YFSETQ. Here the CDR3 reads CASSLPSGRASTDTQYF. The CDR3 region has the DNA TGCGCCAGCAGCTTACCGAGCGGGAGGGCCAGCACAGATACGCAGTATTTT. The whole variable domain, filled in from reference TRBV5-1 and TRBJ2-3, reads KAGVTQTPRYLIKTRGQQVTLSCSPISGHRSVSWYQQTPGQGLQFLFEYFSETQRNKGNFPGRFSGRQFSNSRSEMNVSTLELGDSALYLCASSLPSGRASTDTQYFGPGTRLTVL.

This chain joins TRBV20-1 and TRBJ2-2; D is uncertain. V lost 2 bases to trimming and J lost 0 bases, with 7 bases between them. Germline CDR1 and CDR2: DFQATT and SNEGSKA (reference sequence). This CDR3 contains 14 residues. CDR3: CSARLLSNTGELFF. Here the CDR3 DNA reads TGCAGTGCTAGATTACTATCGAACACCGGGGAGCTGTTTTTT.

The sample holds many counts of this clonotype. The chain joins TRBV10-3 to TRBJ2-5; 9 bases are shared with TRBD2. J lost 4 bases, V lost 10 bases, and 10 bases had no gene match. CDR3 length: 14 residues. CDR1 and CDR2 (germline): ENHRY, SYGVKD. CDR3 loop: CATHAGGPLETQYF. In DNA, the CDR3 is TGTGCCACCCATGCGGGGGGGCCTCTAGAGACCCAGTACTTC.

Note on this clonotype: The junction shows a germline mismatch at one end, possibly a read error. The rearrangement joins TRBV7-2 to TRBJ2-6; 8 positions agree with TRBD1. CDR1 is SGHTA, CDR2 FQGNSA, per germline. There are 17 residues in the CDR3. The CDR3 DNA reads TGTGCCAGCAGACAGGGGGTGAAGGGTTCTGGGGCCAACGCCCTGACTTTC. It specifies CASRQGVKGSGANALTF.

The chain joins TRBV19 to TRBJ2-1; 10 bases map to TRBD2. There are 14 residues in the CDR3. The germline gives CDR1 LNHDA, CDR2 SQIVND (reference sequence). The V and J ends lost 10 bases and 2 bases, in that order; junction bases with no gene match: 5. This chain's CDR3 is CATSTSGTYNEQFF. DNA for the CDR3: TGTGCCACCTCAACTAGCGGGACCTACAATGAGCAGTTCTTC.

The chain carries TRBV28 and TRBJ2-3, with D uncertain. The CDR3 sequence is 18 residues long. V lost 5 bases and J lost 9, with 30 bases in between. Germline-derived CDR1 and CDR2 are MDHEN and SYDVKM. The CDR3 here is CASSPSPYGSTGDKTQYF. CDR3 nucleotides: TGTGCCAGCAGTCCTTCCCCATATGGGTCGACGGGCGATAAGACGCAGTATTTT.

V is TRBV20-1 and J is TRBJ1-2; weak D call: TRBD1 (5 bases). Germline assignment: CDR1 DFQATT and CDR2 SNEGSKA (reference sequence). V was clipped by 5 bases and J by 4 bases, with 23 bases between them. There are 16 residues in the CDR3. CDR3 DNA: TGCAGTGCTGCCTACCGGGTCAGACAGAATCTCTATGGCTACACCTTC. This codes for CSAAYRVRQNLYGYTF.

About this clonotype: A much larger clone differs from this one at a single base, so this may be a read error. The chain is built from TRBV13 and TRBJ2-3; D remains unclear. The CDR3 has 14 residues. The germline V gene encodes CDR1 PRHDT and CDR2 FYEKMQ (reference sequence). CDR3 region: CTSSQRSSTDTQYF. CDR3 bases: TGTACCAGCAGCCAGAGATCTAGCACAGATACGCAGTATTTT. The full variable domain, rest sourced from reference TRBV13 and TRBJ2-3, is AAGVIQSPRHLIKEKRETATLKCYPIPRHDTVYWYQQGPGQDPQFLISFYEKMQSDKGSIPDRFSAQQFSDYHSELNMSSLELGDSALYFCTSSQRSSTDTQYFGPGTRLTVL.

This chain links TRBV3-1 with TRBJ1-1; D is undetermined. The CDR3 contains 14 residues. Germline CDR1 is LGHDT and CDR2 is YNNKEL (reference sequence). V lost 4 bases, J lost 2 bases, and 11 bases lay in between. The CDR3 DNA is TGTGCCAGCAGCCCACAGATACTTAACACTGAAGCTTTCTTT. Protein product: CASSPQILNTEAFF.

There are a few counts of this clonotype. This chain connects TRBV20-1 to TRBJ2-5; D gene ambiguous. The V end was cut by 3 bases, the J end by 2 bases, with 10 bases between. From germline, CDR1 is DFQATT and CDR2 SNEGSKA (reference sequence). The CDR3 covers 13 residues. CDR3 residues: CSARSNKQETQYF. CDR3 DNA sequence: TGCAGTGCTAGGTCAAATAAACAAGAGACCCAGTACTTC.

This clonotype appeared once. This chain connects TRBV6-2 or TRBV6-3 to TRBJ1-2; D not certain. This CDR3 is 17 amino acids long. V lost 0 bases and J 3 bases, leaving 17 bases between the germline ends. Germline-derived CDR1 and CDR2 are MNHEY and SVGEGT. For the CDR3, the DNA is TGTGCCAGCAGTTACTCGCCTGATTCCTGGGAGGACTATGGCTACACCTTC. The encoded protein is CASSYSPDSWEDYGYTF.

The chain joins TRBV7-9 to TRBJ2-3; weak D call: TRBD2 (6 bases). Trimming removed 5 bases from V and 8 bases from J, with 26 bases in between. Germline V CDR1 and CDR2: SEHNR, FQNEAQ (reference sequence). The CDR3 has 17 residues. CDR3 residues: CASSQWGTSLVSGTQYF. In nucleotides, the CDR3 is TGTGCCAGCAGCCAGTGGGGGACTTCCCTAGTCAGCGGTACGCAGTATTTT.

This clonotype has a count of ten or more. The rearrangement joins TRBV29-1 to TRBJ1-1, with D possibly TRBD1 on 6 matching bases. V gave up 6 bases and J gave up 0 bases, with 20 bases separating them. This CDR3 has 16 amino acids. The germline CDR1 and CDR2 sequences are SQVTM and ANQGSEA. The CDR3 protein is CSVTSRTAILNTEAFF. The CDR3 DNA reads TGCAGCGTCACCTCTCGGACAGCCATCCTGAACACTGAAGCTTTCTTT.

The chain employs TRBV10-3 and TRBJ2-1, with 13 bases matching TRBD2. Trimming cost V 10 bases and J 3 bases; bases outside gene matches: 12. The germline CDR1 and CDR2 sequences are ENHRY and SYGVKD. This CDR3 is built from 17 residues. CDR3 sequence (DNA): TGTGCCACCACTACTAGCGGGGGGGCGGGAAACTACAATGAGCAGTTCTTC. Encoded protein: CATTTSGGAGNYNEQFF.